This T cell receptor (beta chain) was sequenced during a study of blood T cells in healthy people across ages. Study-wide results and caveats: It was not known whether donors were CMV positive (a possible confounder of expanded clonotype changes).

A sample-barcoded 5' primer and a J-beta primer mix were used in a second PCR of roughly 6 to 11 cycles. Every cDNA was tagged by a template-switch adaptor with 12 random nucleotides. TCRdb re-called the 5' RACE reads through MiXCR, storing one row per CDR3 protein. The sample records hundreds of thousands of distinct CDR3 sequences, roughly 60% being singletons. V was cut by 4 bases and J by 4 bases, with 21 bases left in between. CDR3 length equals 17 residues. In germline, CDR1 is MDHEN, CDR2 SYDVKM. With respect to this clonotype: Its antigen is not identified.

Sequenced material: blood. This TCR was recovered from a man aged 25-40 years in good health. This rearrangement joins TRBV28 to TRBJ2-3, with D possibly TRBD2 on 5 matching bases. The CDR3 nucleotides are TGTGCCAGCAGTTCCGACTACAGTCTAGGTCGCGCAGATACGCAGTATTTT. Protein product: CASSSDYSLGRADTQYF.